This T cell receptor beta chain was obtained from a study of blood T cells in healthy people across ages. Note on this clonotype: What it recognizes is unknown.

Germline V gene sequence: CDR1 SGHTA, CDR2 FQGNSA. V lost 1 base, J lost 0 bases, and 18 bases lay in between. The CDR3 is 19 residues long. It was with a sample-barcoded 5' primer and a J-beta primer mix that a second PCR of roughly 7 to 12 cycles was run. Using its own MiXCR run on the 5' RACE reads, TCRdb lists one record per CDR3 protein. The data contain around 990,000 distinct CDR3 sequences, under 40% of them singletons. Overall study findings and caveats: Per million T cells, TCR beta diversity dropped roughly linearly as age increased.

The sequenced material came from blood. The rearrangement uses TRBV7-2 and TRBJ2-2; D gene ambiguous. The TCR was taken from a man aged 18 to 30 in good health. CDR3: CASSLGQAQRIANTGELFF. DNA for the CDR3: TGTGCCAGCAGCTTAGGTCAAGCGCAGAGGATAGCGAACACCGGGGAGCTGTTTTTT.